This T cell receptor beta chain was profiled in a study of blood T cells in healthy people across ages. Combining a sample-barcoded 5' primer with a J-beta primer mix, a second PCR ran for 7 to 11 cycles. TCRdb redid the calling of the 5' RACE reads with MiXCR, one entry per CDR3 protein. This sample has hundreds of thousands of distinct CDR3 sequences, with 32% found just once. This CDR3 is built from 14 residues. J gave up 11 bases and V 1 base, and 10 bases lay outside the gene matches. Germline V lookup: CDR1 SGHRS, CDR2 YFSETQ. Of note for this clonotype: A read error may explain this, as a much larger clone is one base away.

This receptor was obtained from a woman older than 75 in good health. This chain links TRBV5-1 with TRBJ2-5, with 8 nucleotides matching TRBD2. Sample: blood. CDR3 nucleotide sequence: TGCGCCAGCAGCTTGCCCAGCGGGGGAAATGAGCAGTACTTC. Amino acids: CASSLPSGGNEQYF.